The 9 T cell receptor beta chains given below trace back to one sample, sequenced in a study of T cells in Graves' hyperthyroidism and ophthalmopathy. Using RNA transcripts as the source, TCR beta CDR3 regions were amplified. HTBI primers were used for first-round RT-PCR of the TCR CDR3. Each CDR3 protein gets one entry after TCRdb re-called the multiplex PCR reads with MiXCR. Of 300,000 to 500,000 distinct CDR3 sequences in the sample, 14% to 15% are singletons; the top ten hold about 31%. The sequencing sample was made of blood. Receptors originate from a woman aged 25 to 39 with Graves' hyperthyroidism.

This clonotype was seen ten or more times. The rearrangement links TRBV15 to TRBJ1-4, with 10 bases that match TRBD1. The germline CDR1 and CDR2 sequences are LNHNV and YYDKDF (reference sequence). Unmatched junction bases numbered 4, after V lost 0 bases and J lost 6 bases. CDR3 length equals 16 residues. Written as DNA, the CDR3 is TGTGCCACCAGCAGAGAGACAGGGGGCGCAGATGAAAAACTGTTTTTT. This gives the protein CATSRETGGADEKLFF.

This clonotype was observed a handful of times. The V call is TRBV28, the J call TRBJ2-6; D ambiguous. From germline, CDR1 is MDHEN and CDR2 SYDVKM. Trimming shortened V by 4 bases and J by 0 bases, and 7 bases separated the two germline ends. The length of the CDR3 is 15 residues. CDR3 residues: CASSSMDSGANVLTF. The CDR3 DNA reads TGTGCCAGCAGTTCCATGGACTCTGGGGCCAACGTCCTGACTTTC.

This clonotype occurred many times. The chain links TRBV28 to TRBJ2-5; the D gene is possibly TRBD1 (6 bases). Germline CDR1 MDHEN, CDR2 SYDVKM. The V gene lost 4 bases and the J gene lost 4 bases, with 19 bases spanning the gap. The length of the CDR3 is 16 residues. CDR3 sequence reads: CASSSAAPGAGETQYF. DNA of the CDR3: TGTGCCAGCAGTTCAGCGGCTCCAGGGGCGGGAGAGACCCAGTACTTC.

This clonotype was detected a few times. J is TRBJ2-5 and V is TRBV10-3, with D possibly TRBD2 on 6 matching bases. CDR3 length: 13 residues. Germline V gene sequence: CDR1 ENHRY, CDR2 SYGVKD. V was trimmed by 3 bases and J by 4 bases, leaving 9 bases between them. The CDR3 region is CAISDKAGETQYF. CDR3 in DNA: TGTGCCATCAGTGATAAAGCGGGAGAGACCCAGTACTTC.

V gene TRBV10-2 combines with J gene TRBJ2-3; 8 bases align to TRBD2. CDR1 and CDR2 from the germline V gene are WSHSY and SAAADI. The CDR3 length is 14 residues. V was pared by 6 bases and J by 7 bases, with 9 bases of the junction left unmatched. CDR3 in DNA: TGCGCCAGCAGGGGACTAGAGCAAAGCTATACGCAGTATTTT. It encodes CASRGLEQSYTQYF.

This clonotype was picked up a small number of times. This CDR3 reads CASSLSPGQGNSYNEQFF. CDR3 nucleotide sequence: TGTGCCAGCAGCTTAAGCCCAGGACAGGGAAACTCCTACAATGAGCAGTTCTTC. This chain joins TRBV7-3 and TRBJ2-1; 8 bases fit TRBD1. The V gene's germline CDR1 is SGHTA and CDR2 FQGTGA. J lost 0 bases, V lost 1 base, and 8 bases had no gene match. CDR3 size: 18 residues. Combining the CDR3 with reference TRBV7-3 and TRBJ2-1 gives the whole variable domain GAGVSQTPSNKVTEKGKYVELRCDPISGHTALYWYRQSLGQGPEFLIYFQGTGAADDSGLPNDRFFAVRPEGSVSTLKIQRTERGDSAVYLCASSLSPGQGNSYNEQFFGPGTRLTVL.

The chain combines TRBV12-3 or TRBV12-4 with TRBJ2-2, with TRBD2 as a possible D gene (7 bases). The CDR3 runs to 16 residues. Trimming took 0 bases from V and 3 from J, leaving 11 bases between them. CDR3 amino acids: CASSLAGGLYTGELFF. CDR3 sequence (DNA): TGTGCCAGCAGTTTAGCCGGGGGGCTATACACCGGGGAGCTGTTTTTT.

This clonotype was seen a few times. The chain is built from TRBV6-1 and TRBJ1-5, with D uncertain. The CDR3 loop spans 14 amino acids. Trimming took off 6 bases at V and 5 bases at J, with 14 bases between the two ends. Per the germline V gene, CDR1 is MNHNS and CDR2 is SASEGT. The CDR3 here is CASSRTLIDQPQHF. CDR3 coding DNA: TGTGCCAGCAGCCGAACCCTAATCGATCAGCCCCAGCATTTT.

At least ten counts were recorded for this clonotype. The rearrangement uses TRBV12-3 or TRBV12-4 and TRBJ1-4; tentatively, D is TRBD1 (6 bases). V lost 6 bases to trimming and J lost 13 bases, with 12 bases between them. The CDR3 spans 11 residues. Written as DNA, the CDR3 is TGTGCCAGCAGCACAGGGTTAAGACTGTTTTTT. It is translated as CASSTGLRLFF.